These 4 T cell receptor beta chains were all obtained from the same sample, sequenced in a study of molecular identifiers for immune sequencing clone quantification. TCRdb processed the PCR reads anew with MiXCR; each CDR3 protein has one entry. The sample includes approximately 9,800 distinct CDR3 sequences, 18% of them seen just once. Sequencing was done on a sample of naive CD8+ T cells from blood, with Jurkat cell RNA spiked in. The subset denotes: FACS-sorted CD8+CD4-CCR7+CD45RA+ naive T cells. The origin of the receptors is a human donor in good health. Some libraries in this study had Jurkat cell RNA spiked in.

By sample share, this clonotype is medium-sized. The V call is TRBV3-1, the J call TRBJ2-7, with D unclear. CDR1 and CDR2 from the germline V gene are LGHDT and YNNKEL (reference sequence). Trimming shortened V by 3 bases and J by 3 bases, and 15 bases separated the two germline ends. There are 15 residues in the CDR3. In nucleotides, the CDR3 is TGTGCCAGCAGCCATTTTGGAGTGCACGGCTACGAGCAGTACTTC. Its protein is CASSHFGVHGYEQYF.

This clonotype is medium-sized (0.01 to 0.1%). DNA of the CDR3: TGTGCCTGGAGTGGGATTACGCGGGAGACTTCCTACGAGCAGTACTTC. It codes for CAWSGITRETSYEQYF. The chain couples TRBV30 to TRBJ2-7, with TRBD2 matching 7 bases. The germline gives CDR1 GTSNPN, CDR2 SVGIG (reference sequence). Germline trimming cut 1 base from V and 1 base from J; bases unmatched to any gene: 10. This CDR3 has 16 residues. The full variable domain, in which reference TRBV30 and TRBJ2-7 provide the parts outside the CDR3, is SQTIHQWPATLVQPVGSPLSLECTVEGTSNPNLYWYRQAAGRGLQLLFYSVGIGQISSEVPQNLSASRPQDRQFILSSKKLLLSDSGFYLCAWSGITRETSYEQYFGPGTRLTVT.

This clonotype was seen a few times. The V call is TRBV5-4, the J call TRBJ1-2; D remains ambiguous. Germline loops: CDR1 SGHNT, CDR2 YYREEE (reference sequence). Trimming took 0 bases from V and 4 from J, leaving 10 bases between them. The CDR3 runs 14 residues. The CDR3 DNA reads TGTGCCAGCAGCTTGGACAGTCCGGGCTATGGCTACACCTTC. Its protein product is CASSLDSPGYGYTF.

Judged by abundance, this clonotype is medium-sized. The rearrangement joins TRBV7-9 to TRBJ2-3; TRBD2 matches at 7 bases. The CDR3 consists of 15 residues. V was clipped by 6 bases and J by 5 bases; unmatched bases: 11. The germline gives CDR1 SEHNR, CDR2 FQNEAQ (reference sequence). For the CDR3, the DNA is TGTGCCAGCAGGGAAGTACTAGCGATCGGAGATACGCAGTATTTT. This sequence encodes CASREVLAIGDTQYF. Combining the CDR3 with reference TRBV7-9 and TRBJ2-3 gives the whole variable domain DTGVSQNPRHKITKRGQNVTFRCDPISEHNRLYWYRQTLGQGPEFLTYFQNEAQLEKSRLLSDRFSAERPKGSFSTLEIQRTEQGDSAMYLCASREVLAIGDTQYFGPGTRLTVL.